A selection of T cell receptor beta chains follows, all from one sample in a study of cytomegalovirus exposure and HLA in healthy donors. Sequenced by immunoSEQ multiplex PCR; TCRdb stores in-frame clones only, minus some. Of more than 150,000 clones detected, over 75% appear once; the ten largest clones hold about 0.21%. The sequencing sample was made of PBMCs. Every receptor here comes from a girl under three years old in good health and CMV-seronegative. Both conserved end residues are part of each CDR3. The D gene is left open where the match is weak. Clone size is shown for a subset of rows, as once, few, many or a class of expanded clone.

D gene	clone size	V gene	J gene	CDR3 protein	CDR3 DNA
TRBD2	once	TRBV27	TRBJ2-3	CASKRGADTQYF	TGTGCCAGCAAGCGGGGGGCAGATACGCAGTATTTT
TRBD2	.	TRBV19	TRBJ2-2	CASSRVAGTGELFF	TGTGCCAGTAGCCGAGTAGCGGGCACCGGGGAGCTGTTTTTT
.	.	TRBV18	TRBJ2-3	CASSPNSLTDTQYF	TGTGCCAGCTCACCTAATAGTCTCACAGATACGCAGTATTTT
.	.	TRBV11-2	TRBJ1-1	CASSLRGGVVRPGGAFF	TGTGCCAGCAGCTTAAGGGGCGGGGTGGTCCGGCCGGGGGGAGCTTTCTTT
.	.	TRBV14	TRBJ2-5	CASSQDWKPGWETQYF	TGTGCCAGCAGCCAAGATTGGAAACCGGGTTGGGAGACCCAGTACTTC
.	.	TRBV5-1	TRBJ1-5	CASSSTRGQPQHF	TGCGCCAGCAGCTCGACCAGGGGTCAGCCCCAGCATTTT
TRBD2	.	TRBV6-5	TRBJ2-7	CASSYSASGSSYEQYF	TGTGCCAGCAGTTACTCAGCTAGCGGGAGCTCCTACGAGCAGTACTTC
TRBD1	.	TRBV7-9	TRBJ2-7	CAKDGQGPLLYEQYF	TGTGCCAAAGACGGACAGGGCCCTCTCCTCTACGAGCAGTACTTC
TRBD1	.	TRBV11-1	TRBJ2-7	CASSLRQGTLRYEQYF	TGTGCCAGCAGCTTAAGACAGGGGACCCTCCGGTACGAGCAGTACTTC
TRBD1	once	TRBV11-2	TRBJ2-2	CASSGGTGPNTGELFF	TGTGCCAGCAGCGGGGGGACAGGGCCGAACACCGGGGAGCTGTTTTTT
TRBD1	.	TRBV5-1	TRBJ1-6	CASSLGNTGVAPLHF	TGCGCCAGCAGCTTGGGAAATACAGGGGTTGCACCCCTCCACTTT
.	.	TRBV13	TRBJ1-4	CASSLKGTNEKLFF	TGTGCCAGCAGCTTAAAGGGGACTAATGAAAAACTGTTTTTT
.	.	TRBV7-2	TRBJ2-1	CASSLNSEQFF	TGTGCCAGCAGCTTAAACAGCGAGCAGTTCTTC
.	.	TRBV6-5	TRBJ1-1	CASSYWVAGTEAFF	TGTGCCAGCAGTTACTGGGTAGCGGGCACTGAAGCTTTCTTT
TRBD2	.	TRBV4-1	TRBJ2-2	CASSQGAGGYTGELFF	TGCGCCAGCAGCCAAGGGGCGGGGGGGTACACCGGGGAGCTGTTTTTT
.	.	TRBV6-9	TRBJ1-5	CARRRASNQPQHF	TGTGCCAGGAGGCGGGCTAGCAATCAGCCCCAGCATTTT
.	.	TRBV2	TRBJ2-7	CASSVGPPLEQYF	TGTGCCAGCAGTGTGGGGCCCCCCTTGGAGCAGTACTTC
.	.	TRBV25-1	TRBJ1-2	CASSEYAPRGYGYTF	TGTGCCAGCAGTGAATATGCCCCCAGGGGCTATGGCTACACCTTC
TRBD1	.	TRBV4-3	TRBJ1-4	CASSQGRQGYGEKLFF	TGCGCCAGCAGCCAAGGGAGACAGGGCTATGGAGAAAAACTGTTTTTT
TRBD1	.	TRBV19	TRBJ1-2	CASSTRPGGGYGYTF	TGTGCCAGTAGTACCCGCCCAGGGGGCGGCTATGGCTACACCTTC
TRBD1	once	TRBV10-2	TRBJ2-3	CASSESSQGAEDTQYF	TGCGCCAGCAGTGAGTCAAGTCAGGGGGCAGAAGATACGCAGTATTTT
.	.	TRBV12-2	TRBJ2-7	CASRFVAGRLAEQYF	TGTGCAAGTCGCTTCGTAGCGGGAAGATTGGCTGAGCAGTACTTC
.	.	TRBV19	TRBJ2-7	CASGVSVYEQYF	TGTGCCAGCGGGGTCTCCGTCTACGAGCAGTACTTC
TRBD1	few	TRBV19	TRBJ2-1	CASSPWDRSYNEQFF	TGTGCCAGTAGTCCTTGGGACAGGTCTTACAATGAGCAGTTCTTC
.	once	TRBV6-6	TRBJ2-7	CASSPTTRQGRYEQYF	TGTGCCAGCAGTCCGACAACTCGGCAGGGGCGCTACGAGCAGTACTTC
.	once	TRBV4-1	TRBJ2-2	CASSHSRGPNTGELFF	TGCGCCAGCAGCCATTCGCGGGGACCGAACACCGGGGAGCTGTTTTTT
TRBD1	.	TRBV6-5	TRBJ2-7	CASSYLGQGLVEQYF	TGTGCCAGCAGTTACTTGGGACAGGGGTTAGTGGAGCAGTACTTC
TRBD1	.	TRBV12-5	TRBJ2-7	CASGHPPPQGARTSYEQYF	TGTGCTAGTGGACATCCACCCCCTCAGGGGGCCCGAACCTCCTACGAGCAGTACTTC
.	.	TRBV7-9	TRBJ1-3	CASSLETVILNTIYF	TGTGCCAGCAGCTTGGAGACAGTAATCCTAAACACCATATATTTT
TRBD2	.	TRBV7-2	TRBJ2-7	CASSVTSGLAGGSMYEQYF	TGTGCCAGCAGCGTAACGTCGGGACTAGCGGGAGGTAGTATGTACGAGCAGTACTTC
.	.	TRBV4-1	TRBJ2-7	CASSQEQDTSYEQYF	TGCGCCAGCAGCCAAGAACAGGACACTTCCTACGAGCAGTACTTC
.	.	TRBV7-2	TRBJ2-7	CASSNTGAGFYEQYF	TGTGCCAGCAGCAACACTGGGGCAGGCTTCTACGAGCAGTACTTC
.	.	TRBV9	TRBJ2-2	CASSPPYRLKMTGELFF	TGTGCCAGCAGCCCCCCGTACAGGTTGAAAATGACCGGGGAGCTGTTTTTT
.	.	TRBV14	TRBJ2-7	CASSQWAGTSYHYEQYF	TGTGCCAGCAGCCAATGGGCAGGGACTTCCTACCACTACGAGCAGTACTTC
TRBD1	.	TRBV30	TRBJ1-1	CAWTPGQGNTEAFF	TGTGCCTGGACCCCCGGACAGGGGAACACTGAAGCTTTCTTT
.	.	TRBV10-2	TRBJ1-4	CASSEGSRGQEKLFF	TGCGCCAGCAGTGAAGGAAGCAGAGGGCAAGAAAAACTGTTTTTT
.	.	TRBV2	TRBJ2-1	CASSEVGGPRSEQFF	TGTGCCAGCAGTGAGGTGGGGGGGCCGAGAAGTGAGCAGTTCTTC
TRBD1	.	TRBV18	TRBJ2-3	CASSQRTGIPSTDTQYF	TGTGCCAGCTCACAGAGGACAGGGATCCCTAGCACAGATACGCAGTATTTT
TRBD1	.	TRBV10-1	TRBJ1-2	CASSSDRAGGYTF	TGCGCCAGCAGCTCCGACAGGGCGGGAGGCTACACCTTC
.	.	TRBV20-1	TRBJ1-2	CSVWDGREDTF	TGCAGTGTATGGGATGGCAGGGAGGATACCTTC
.	few	TRBV11-2	TRBJ1-1	CASSLDRGITGTEAFF	TGTGCCAGCAGCTTAGACAGGGGTATAACGGGGACTGAAGCTTTCTTT
TRBD1	.	TRBV27	TRBJ1-1	CASGKQGAETEAFF	TGTGCCAGCGGGAAACAGGGGGCGGAAACTGAAGCTTTCTTT
TRBD2	.	TRBV19	TRBJ2-7	CASSVGTSGRDEQYF	TGTGCCAGTAGTGTCGGGACTAGCGGGAGAGACGAGCAGTACTTC
TRBD1	.	TRBV27	TRBJ2-3	CASSWDRGTDTQYF	TGTGCCAGCTCATGGGACAGGGGCACAGATACGCAGTATTTT
.	.	TRBV7-8	TRBJ2-7	CASTQGRGYEQYF	TGTGCCAGCACCCAAGGCAGGGGTTACGAGCAGTACTTC
TRBD1	.	TRBV30	TRBJ1-4	CAWSVVRGRKTNEKLFF	TGTGCCTGGAGTGTAGTCAGGGGGAGGAAGACTAATGAAAAACTGTTTTTT
TRBD1	.	TRBV30	TRBJ1-2	CAWSVQGARGYTF	TGTGCCTGGAGTGTACAGGGGGCGCGCGGCTACACCTTC
TRBD2	.	TRBV29-1	TRBJ2-1	CSVGVAGPYNEQFF	TGCAGCGTTGGCGTAGCGGGCCCGTACAATGAGCAGTTCTTC
TRBD2	.	TRBV10-3	TRBJ2-7	CAIRAGTSGTHF	TGTGCCATCAGGGCCGGGACTAGCGGGACCCACTTC
TRBD2	.	TRBV4-2	TRBJ2-5	CASSQDPGAGEETQYF	TGTGCCAGCAGCCAAGACCCCGGGGCGGGAGAAGAGACCCAGTACTTC
.	.	TRBV4-1	TRBJ1-2	CASSQVSGYGYTF	TGCGCCAGCAGCCAAGTTTCAGGGTATGGCTACACCTTC
.	.	TRBV7-7	TRBJ2-5	CASSLDYAETQYF	TGTGCTAGCAGCTTAGACTACGCAGAGACCCAGTACTTC
TRBD2	.	TRBV7-9	TRBJ2-3	CASSLSGGPSTDTQYF	TGTGCCAGCAGCTTAAGCGGGGGACCTAGCACAGATACGCAGTATTTT